This T cell receptor beta chain was retrieved from a study of beta chain features in type 1 diabetes. Study background: Investigators examined 107,917,701 sorted cells across all samples. Study-wide findings and caveats: In every one of the four CD4+ subsets, TCRB CDR3s were moderately but significantly shorter in Type 1 diabetes patients. Across patients, naive, central memory and Treg TCRB repertoires exhibited apparently greater similarity than was observed across healthy donors.

The isolated RNA, all of it, was reverse transcribed, so expressed TCRB transcripts were what got sequenced. TCRdb's table, derived via immunoSEQ multiplex PCR, lists solely in-frame clones and lacks some. The sample holds more than 550,000 clones; more than 13% are singletons and the top ten take just under 0.04%. Every single donor gave one heparinised blood draw, and these averaged around 120 mL. CD4+ naive, central memory, regulatory and stem cell-like memory cells were sorted via CD45RO/CCR7/CD25/CD127/CD95/CD27. Turning to this clone: Its target is not known.

V dropped 3 bases and J dropped 2; count of bases not matched to a gene: 3. The germline gives CDR1 SGHRS, CDR2 YFSETQ. CDR3 length: 14 amino acids. This clonotype originated in a man between 18 and 29 years old with type 1 diabetes. The rearrangement joins TRBV5-1 to TRBJ2-5; TRBD1 matches 8 bases. Source material: naive CD4+ T cells from blood. The CDR3, as DNA: TGCGCCAGCAGCTGGTGGACAGGGCAAGAGACCCAGTACTTC. Protein product: CASSWWTGQETQYF.